This note documents a single T cell receptor (beta chain) sequence. This clonotype has ten or more counts. Its target antigen remains unknown. Per-nucleotide qualities are absent, and no much larger clonotype sits a single base away. These data come from a study of glioma-infiltrating T cells (TCRdb year 2016). At the level of the whole study: Glioma tissue, non-neoplastic brain tissue and matched peripheral blood mononuclear cells were used as sources from which TCR alpha- and beta-chain repertoires were sequenced. Each tissue-infiltrating repertoire was compared with the same patient's peripheral blood repertoire to measure divergence between tissue and blood T-cell populations. Three low-grade glioma patients, seven to nine primary glioblastoma patients, and three non-glioma patients who contributed non-neoplastic brain tissue made up the paired cohort. The research as a whole found: VJ-independent divergence between tissue and blood was lower than expected in non-neoplastic patients but higher than expected in all gliomas, particularly low-grade gliomas. Very few CDR3 sequences were found to be shared between tissue and blood, and this scarcity was attributed to high CDR3 diversity and limited sampling. Small numbers underpinned the group comparisons: under ten glioblastoma patients, three low-grade glioma patients and three non-neoplastic patients.

The germline V gene gives CDR1 as SQVTM and CDR2 as ANQGSEA. Unmatched junction bases come to 8, with V trimmed by 4 bases and J by 0 bases. The CDR3 runs 15 residues from the cysteine to the phenylalanine. Solely the CDR3 DNA is kept, with 45 bases framed from the first base. The iRepertoire nested amplicon-rescue multiplex PCR (arm-PCR) platform was used to amplify TCR alpha and beta CDR3 regions from RNA. For one-step reverse transcription and amplification, about 100-450 ng of tissue mRNA or PBMC total RNA was used as input. Following bead purification, Illumina adapters were added by a secondary multiplex PCR, and libraries between 200 and 400 bp were gel-purified. Demultiplexing relied on internal 6-nucleotide barcodes carried by the libraries. Sequencing of libraries was performed on an Illumina MiSeq with 2x220 or 2x250 nucleotide paired-end reads. As for the authors' bioinformatics: FLASH 1.2.11 was used to merge paired reads, and BWA-MEM then aligned the reads to the GRCh37 human genome before TRA and TRB reads were extracted. An IMGT-derived reference of cassette sequences and CDR3 motifs, with pseudogenes included, was used for V and J assignment. Reads were translated in three frames, and productive CDR3s were defined by a C…FGXG motif without stop codons. Clonotypes were defined as unique combinations of V-J cassette pair and CDR3 amino acid sequence. Hamming distance filtering was applied to reads, with thresholds set by the sequence error rate of each sample in mapped regions. TCRdb cleaned the public reads at Q25 with fastp, built clones with MiXCR and kept in-frame beta chains. Rows merge per CDR3 protein into single entries with the most common DNA and genes. V and J calls and clone size were set by TCRdb, not the authors. The sample table lists more than 9,000 distinct CDR3 sequences, roughly 59% of them with a count of one. The ten largest clones capture about 20% of the sample.

Sequenced input: glioma tissue, nonneoplastic brain tissue, or PBMCs (not recorded which). The source is a human donor with low-grade glioma or glioblastoma, undergoing nonglioma brain surgery, or in good health (not recorded which). The rearrangement joined TRBV29-1 to TRBJ1-2; TRBD1 matches 7 bases in the middle. The CDR3 in this case is CSVVGQSSSNYGYTF. The nucleotides read TGCAGCGTTGTGGGACAGAGTTCTTCTAACTATGGCTACACCTTC.